One T cell receptor beta chain is described in this entry. These data originate in a study of blood T cell repertoires in COVID-19. Measured with immunoSEQ multiplex PCR; TCRdb has only the in-frame clones, and not every one. The sample includes about 24,000 clones, over 60% seen only once; the top ten take around two fifths. The CDR3 runs 15 residues. Germline CDR1 is KGHSH and CDR2 is LQKENI. With 3 bases removed from V and 1 base from J, the gap between germline ends came to 12 bases. The chain links TRBV18 to TRBJ1-1; D is possibly TRBD1 (5 bases). Sequencing was done on a sample of peripheral blood. This receptor was obtained from an elderly woman with acute or convalescent COVID-19. CDR3 residues: CASSPGRGENTEAFF. CDR3 coding DNA: TGTGCCAGCTCACCCGGGCGGGGGGAGAACACTGAAGCTTTCTTT.